Detailed here is one TCR beta chain. The antigen is unknown. Germline CDR1 is GTSNPN and CDR2 is SVGIG (reference sequence). The length of the CDR3 is 13 residues. V lost 3 bases and J lost 4, with 12 bases in between. This sample was included in a study of CD8+ T cells in alopecia areata. Study observations and caveats: More clonal than normal scalp was lesional scalp, particularly alopecia totalis/universalis.

Isolated RNA was reverse transcribed into cDNA used as the sequencing template. Data came from immunoSEQ multiplex PCR; TCRdb stores just in-frame clones and leaves some out. The data contain 140,000 to 150,000 clones, roughly 46% of them seen just once; the ten biggest clones take up over 0.85%. V usage is TRBV30 and J usage is TRBJ1-1, with D hard to call. The source material was CD4+ T cells sorted from blood, sampled at week 0. The source is a human donor with alopecia areata. Written as DNA, the CDR3 is TGTGCCTGGAGCCAGGAACAGTCCACTGAAGCTTTCTTT. The encoded protein is CAWSQEQSTEAFF.